This T cell receptor delta chain was recorded in a study of γδ T cells in repeated Plasmodium falciparum infection. Overall study: Each infection was followed by sampling at 21 days, plus baseline and some pre-infection draws.

Study-level findings and limits: Repeated controlled infections reportedly drove waves of new clonotype selection in Vdelta2-negative, mostly Vdelta1+, gammadelta repertoires.

Both TRG and TRD chains were sequenced from each sorted sample. TCRdb ran CATT on the multiplex PCR reads. This table has around 46,000 delta-chain clones, 1.6% appearing once. At least ten counts were recorded for this clone. Its specificity is not known. At residue 4, the TCRdb protein and translated DNA are inconsistent; the protein given comes from the DNA. This CDR3 contains 17 residues. The germline CDR1 and CDR2 sequences are TSWWSYY and QGS. Vgamma9/Vdelta2+ and Vdelta2-negative gammadelta T cells were flow-sorted from PBMC for bulk sequencing. The TCR originated in a pool of human donors (malaria-infected and uninfected, not separated). Specimen: gamma-delta T cells from blood. V usage is TRDV1 and J usage is TRDJ1; the D gene is possibly TRDD2 (5 bases). The CDR3 sequence: CALVESAYPTYTDKLIF. The CDR3, as DNA: TGTGCTCTTGTGGAATCTGCCTACCCAACCTACACCGATAAACTCATCTTT.